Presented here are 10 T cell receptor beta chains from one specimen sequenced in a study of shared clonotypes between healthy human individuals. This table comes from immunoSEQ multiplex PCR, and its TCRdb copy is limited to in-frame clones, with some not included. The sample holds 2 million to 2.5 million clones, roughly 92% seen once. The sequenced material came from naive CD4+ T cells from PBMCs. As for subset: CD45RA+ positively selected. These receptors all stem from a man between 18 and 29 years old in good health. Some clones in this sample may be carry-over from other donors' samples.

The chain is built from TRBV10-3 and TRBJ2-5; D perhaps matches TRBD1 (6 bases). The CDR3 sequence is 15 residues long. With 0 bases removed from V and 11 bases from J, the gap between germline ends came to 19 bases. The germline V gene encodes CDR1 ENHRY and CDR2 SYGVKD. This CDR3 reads CAISESGSSHREQYF. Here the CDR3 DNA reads TGTGCCATCAGTGAGTCAGGCAGTTCCCACAGGGAGCAGTACTTC.

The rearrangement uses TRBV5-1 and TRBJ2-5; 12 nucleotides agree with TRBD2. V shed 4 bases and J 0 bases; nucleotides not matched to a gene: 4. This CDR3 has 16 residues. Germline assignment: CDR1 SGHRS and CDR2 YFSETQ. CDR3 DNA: TGCGCCAGCAGCACCGGACTAGCGGGGAACCAAGAGACCCAGTACTTC. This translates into CASSTGLAGNQETQYF. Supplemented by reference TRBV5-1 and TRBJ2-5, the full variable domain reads KAGVTQTPRYLIKTRGQQVTLSCSPISGHRSVSWYQQTPGQGLQFLFEYFSETQRNKGNFPGRFSGRQFSNSRSEMNVSTLELGDSALYLCASSTGLAGNQETQYFGPGTRLLVL.

The CDR3 reads CASSVSSVETQYF. CDR3 DNA: TGTGCCAGCAGCGTTTCTAGCGTAGAGACCCAGTACTTC. This chain links TRBV7-3 with TRBJ2-5; D might be TRBD2 (6 bases). The germline V and J ends were trimmed by 5 bases and 4 bases, with 11 bases remaining between them. This CDR3 comprises 13 residues. The germline V gene has CDR1 SGHTA and CDR2 FQGTGA.

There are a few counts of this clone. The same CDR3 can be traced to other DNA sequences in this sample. DNA for the CDR3: TGCGCCAGCAGAGATAGCGGCACAGATACGCAGTATTTT. Residues: CASRDSGTDTQYF. The genes are TRBV5-1 and TRBJ2-3; maybe TRBD2 (5 bases). V lost 5 bases and J 1 base, leaving 8 bases between the germline ends. This CDR3 spans 13 amino acids. CDR1 and CDR2 from the germline V gene are SGHRS and YFSETQ. Based on the CDR3 plus reference TRBV5-1 and TRBJ2-3, the full variable domain is KAGVTQTPRYLIKTRGQQVTLSCSPISGHRSVSWYQQTPGQGLQFLFEYFSETQRNKGNFPGRFSGRQFSNSRSEMNVSTLELGDSALYLCASRDSGTDTQYFGPGTRLTVL.

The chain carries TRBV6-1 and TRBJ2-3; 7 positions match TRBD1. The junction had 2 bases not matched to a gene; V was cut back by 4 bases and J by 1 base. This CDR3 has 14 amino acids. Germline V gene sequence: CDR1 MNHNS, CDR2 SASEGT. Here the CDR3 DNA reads TGTGCCAGCAGTGGCGGACAGGGCACAGATACGCAGTATTTT. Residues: CASSGGQGTDTQYF.

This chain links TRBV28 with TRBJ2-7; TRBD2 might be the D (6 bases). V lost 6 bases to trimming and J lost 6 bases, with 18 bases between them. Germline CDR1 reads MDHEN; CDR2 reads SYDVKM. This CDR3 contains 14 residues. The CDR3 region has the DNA TGTGCCAGCAGGGATCCGGGACTCTCCCCCGAGCAGTACTTC. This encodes CASRDPGLSPEQYF.

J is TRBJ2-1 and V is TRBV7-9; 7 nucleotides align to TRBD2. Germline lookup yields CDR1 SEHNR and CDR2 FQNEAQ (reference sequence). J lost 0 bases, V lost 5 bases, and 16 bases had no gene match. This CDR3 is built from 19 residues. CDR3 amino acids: CASSPRLIGSGASYNEQFF. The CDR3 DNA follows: TGTGCCAGCAGCCCCCGACTAATCGGGAGCGGGGCCTCCTACAATGAGCAGTTCTTC.

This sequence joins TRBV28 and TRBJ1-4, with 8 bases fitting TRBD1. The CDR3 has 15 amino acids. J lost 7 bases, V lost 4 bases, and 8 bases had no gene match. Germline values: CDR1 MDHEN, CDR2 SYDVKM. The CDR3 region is CASSYIQGVGEKLFF. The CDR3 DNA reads TGTGCCAGCAGTTATATACAGGGGGTTGGTGAAAAACTGTTTTTT.

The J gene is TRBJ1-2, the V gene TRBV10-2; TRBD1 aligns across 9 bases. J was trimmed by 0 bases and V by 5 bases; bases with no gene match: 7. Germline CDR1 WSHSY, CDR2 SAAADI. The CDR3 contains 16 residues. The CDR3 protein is CASSRQGGSANYGYTF. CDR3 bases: TGCGCCAGCAGTAGACAGGGGGGATCGGCTAACTATGGCTACACCTTC.

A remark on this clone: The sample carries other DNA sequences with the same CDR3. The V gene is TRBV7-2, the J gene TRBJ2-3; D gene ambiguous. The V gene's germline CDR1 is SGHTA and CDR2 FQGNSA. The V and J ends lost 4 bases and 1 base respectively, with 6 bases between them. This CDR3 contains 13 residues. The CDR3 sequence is CASSSQGTDTQYF. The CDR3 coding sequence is TGTGCCAGCAGCTCCCAGGGCACAGATACGCAGTATTTT.